This T cell receptor (beta chain) was found in a study of blood T cell repertoires in COVID-19. In the study overall: Specimens from acute and convalescent COVID-19 originated in the United States, Italy and Spain. T cells, B-cell-depleted T cells, or PBMCs supplied cDNA or gDNA.

Methods used by the authors: The authors estimated nucleated cell counts from reference gene primer amplification. This table comes from immunoSEQ multiplex PCR, and its TCRdb copy is limited to in-frame clones, with some not included. For V, J and clone size, that table is used; D and trimming come from the DNA. The table shows around 97,000 clones, with approximately 84% occurring only once. This CDR3 has 16 amino acids. The germline V gene has CDR1 MNHNS and CDR2 SASEGT. Trimming took 0 bases from V and 0 from J; bases not matched to a gene: 2. The sample was peripheral blood. The receptor's source is a human donor in a cohort sampled during active or convalescent COVID-19. The chain recombines TRBV6-1 with TRBJ1-5; the match to TRBD1 covers 7 bases. The CDR3: CASSEAQGYSNQPQHF. CDR3 sequence (DNA): TGTGCCAGCAGTGAAGCACAGGGGTATAGCAATCAGCCCCAGCATTTT.